Shown below are 9 T cell receptor beta chains from a single sample sequenced in a study of T-cell memory formation after mild COVID-19. MiXCR was run by TCRdb on the 5' RACE reads, yielding one entry per CDR3 protein. Here the sample spans over 500,000 distinct CDR3 sequences, approximately 15% being singletons. Sequenced input: PBMCs or a T cell subset sorted from them (not recorded which). These receptor sequences come from an adult woman who had mild COVID-19 (a few samples of this study predate the infection). Cell type and time point are not known.

The table lists this clonotype with a few counts. The chain carries TRBV12-3 or TRBV12-4 and TRBJ2-5; a weak D match, TRBD1 (6 bases). The V gene lost 7 bases and the J gene lost 0 bases, with 21 bases spanning the gap. The CDR3 sequence is 17 residues long. CDR3 region: CASNTRADSLNQETQYF. CDR3 nucleotide sequence: TGTGCCAGCAACACAAGGGCGGACAGCCTTAACCAAGAGACCCAGTACTTC.

The chain carries TRBV7-3 and TRBJ1-2; no reliable D call. Germline CDR1 SGHTA, CDR2 FQGTGA. V was shortened by 5 bases and J by 2 bases, with 12 bases between the two germline ends. This CDR3 has 14 amino acids. This CDR3 reads CASSPRPSNYGYTF. CDR3 nucleotides: TGTGCCAGCAGCCCGCGACCCAGCAACTATGGCTACACCTTC.

This clonotype was observed many times. The V and J genes are TRBV12-3 or TRBV12-4 and TRBJ2-6; D is perhaps TRBD1 (5 bases). CDR3 length: 17 residues. The V end lost 0 bases, the J end lost 2 bases, and 11 bases lay between the germline ends. CDR3 in DNA: TGTGCCAGCAGTTTAGCGCAGGGTGGGGCTGGGGCCAACGTCCTGACTTTC. Protein: CASSLAQGGAGANVLTF.

This clonotype was seen only a few times. The genes are TRBV20-1 and TRBJ1-5; TRBD1 might be the D (6 bases). Trimming stripped 1 base from V and 6 bases from J, with 25 bases between. The length of the CDR3 is 18 residues. Germline loops: CDR1 DFQATT, CDR2 SNEGSKA (reference sequence). Written as DNA, the CDR3 is TGCAGTGCTAGAGGACAGGTACCAGGGCCCTATTCATCTCAGCCCCAGCATTTT. This sequence encodes CSARGQVPGPYSSQPQHF.

The chain links TRBV27 to TRBJ2-1; 8 nucleotides align to TRBD1. Germline assignment: CDR1 MNHEY and CDR2 SMNVEV (reference sequence). The CDR3 extends over 14 amino acids. After removal of 4 bases from V and 7 bases from J, the junction contained 6 bases not matched to a gene. CDR3 amino acids: CASSSDRGGNEQFF. CDR3 in DNA: TGTGCCAGCAGTTCTGACAGGGGAGGAAATGAGCAGTTCTTC.

This clonotype was counted a single time. The chain links TRBV29-1 to TRBJ1-2; 8 nucleotides agree with TRBD1. The CDR3 sequence is 17 residues long. Germline assignment: CDR1 SQVTM and CDR2 ANQGSEA. V lost 2 bases, J lost 5 bases, and 16 bases stayed unmatched. The DNA for the CDR3 is TGCAGCGTTGAAAGTAGAGGTGGACAGGGTGTTGCGTATGGCTACACCTTC. As protein: CSVESRGGQGVAYGYTF.

V and J are TRBV6-5 and TRBJ1-4; no clear D gene. Germline loops: CDR1 MNHEY, CDR2 SVGAGI. The V and J ends lost 0 bases and 7 bases respectively, with 12 bases between them. The CDR3 runs to 15 residues. CDR3 bases: TGTGCCAGCAGTTACTCGGGGAGGCTAGGTGAAAAACTGTTTTTT. It specifies CASSYSGRLGEKLFF.

V is TRBV7-9 and J is TRBJ2-2; D ambiguous. The ends were cut back, 0 bases at V and 4 bases at J, with 9 bases in the middle. This CDR3 contains 15 residues. The germline CDR1 and CDR2 sequences are SEHNR and FQNEAQ (reference sequence). Written as DNA, the CDR3 is TGTGCCAGCAGCTTAGCTGGGATTGGCACCGGGGAGCTGTTTTTT. This codes for CASSLAGIGTGELFF.

This clonotype was seen a few times. The gene calls are TRBV5-1 and TRBJ1-2; 7 nucleotides line up with TRBD1. CDR3 size: 16 residues. V was clipped by 0 bases and J by 2 bases; unmatched bases: 7. Germline lookup yields CDR1 SGHRS and CDR2 YFSETQ. CDR3 DNA: TGCGCCAGCAGCTTGGCCACAGGGGCCCCGAACTATGGCTACACCTTC. Its protein is CASSLATGAPNYGYTF. Complete variable domain (other parts from reference TRBV5-1 and TRBJ1-2): KAGVTQTPRYLIKTRGQQVTLSCSPISGHRSVSWYQQTPGQGLQFLFEYFSETQRNKGNFPGRFSGRQFSNSRSEMNVSTLELGDSALYLCASSLATGAPNYGYTFGSGTRLTVV.